This T cell receptor (beta chain) was recovered during a study of cytomegalovirus exposure and HLA in healthy donors. Researchers ran the PCR with 60 Vbeta and 13 Jbeta primers. The data were produced by immunoSEQ multiplex PCR, yet TCRdb's version contains in-frame clones alone and is incomplete. The sample lists under 120,000 clones, 55% to 75% occurring once. This CDR3 is built from 11 residues. With V trimmed by 3 bases and J by 8 bases, 0 bases remained unmatched. CDR1 is SGHAT, CDR2 FQDESV, per germline (reference sequence). The source material was PBMCs. This receptor was taken from a man aged 25-40 years in good health and CMV-seropositive. The chain joins TRBV11-1 to TRBJ1-2; TRBD1 matches 7 bases. For the CDR3, the DNA is TGTGCCAGCAGCTTCAGGGGGGGCTACACCTTC. Amino acid sequence: CASSFRGGYTF.